The 18 T cell receptor beta chains reported below all come from one sample, sequenced in a study of Graves' ophthalmopathy and Graves' hyperthyroidism. The authors amplified TCR beta CDR3 regions from RNA transcripts. An initial RT-PCR round employing HTBI primers preceded a second-round multiplex PCR. Each CDR3 protein gets one entry after TCRdb re-called the multiplex PCR reads with MiXCR. This sample has over 450,000 distinct CDR3 sequences, with about an eighth found just once. The sequenced sample was blood. The receptors originated from a young woman with Graves' ophthalmopathy.

This clonotype was detected many times. V usage is TRBV11-2 and J usage is TRBJ1-1, with no clear D. The CDR3 extends over 13 amino acids. Trimming shortened V by 5 bases and J by 7 bases, and 14 bases separated the two germline ends. Looked up from germline, CDR1 is SGHAT and CDR2 is FQNNGV. CDR3 sequence (DNA): TGTGCCAGCAGCAGGGAGATAGCCGGTGAAGCTTTCTTT. This translates into CASSREIAGEAFF.

This clonotype was seen many times. The chain couples TRBV6-1 to TRBJ1-3; D is ambiguous. V lost 6 bases and J 0 bases, leaving 15 bases between the germline ends. Germline CDR1 is MNHNS and CDR2 is SASEGT. The CDR3 contains 16 residues. The CDR3 DNA reads TGTGCCAGCAGGGACTTCCGGTCCAGCTCTGGAAACACCATATATTTT. Translation: CASRDFRSSSGNTIYF.

This clonotype was recorded many times. The chain links TRBV30 to TRBJ2-5; 9 bases agree with TRBD1. The CDR3 has 13 residues. Germline V lookup: CDR1 GTSNPN, CDR2 SVGIG (reference sequence). V lost 4 bases and J lost 7; bases outside the gene matches: 7. This CDR3 is CAWTAQGAGTQYF. Here the CDR3 DNA reads TGTGCCTGGACCGCACAGGGGGCTGGGACCCAGTACTTC.

This clonotype was observed at least ten times. The CDR3 coding sequence is TGCAGTGCCACGGACAGGTTGAGCAATCAGCCCCAGCATTTT. Translating it yields CSATDRLSNQPQHF. The chain is built from TRBV20-1 and TRBJ1-5; 7 bases agree with TRBD1. The CDR3 totals 14 residues. The junction had 6 bases not matched to a gene; V was cut back by 6 bases and J by 1 base. Germline CDR1 and CDR2: DFQATT and SNEGSKA (reference sequence).

The J gene is TRBJ2-7, the V gene TRBV10-3; 10 bases are shared with TRBD1. The CDR3 consists of 14 residues. Germline lookup yields CDR1 ENHRY and CDR2 SYGVKD. V lost 5 bases, J lost 6 bases, and 7 bases stayed unmatched. The CDR3 DNA reads TGTGCCATCAGTACCGCCGGGACAGGGGCCGAGCAGTACTTC. Translation gives CAISTAGTGAEQYF.

There are many counts of this clonotype. The chain carries TRBV12-3 or TRBV12-4 and TRBJ1-2; 7 bases are shared with TRBD1. The length of the CDR3 is 14 residues. The V gene end was trimmed by 8 bases and the J gene end by 3 bases; junction bases not matched to a gene: 9. CDR3: CASGGQESHYGYTF. The CDR3 DNA follows: TGTGCCAGCGGCGGACAGGAAAGTCACTATGGCTACACCTTC.

This clonotype was recorded at least ten times. The chain links TRBV25-1 to TRBJ1-2; 9 nucleotides line up with TRBD1. V was clipped by 10 bases and J by 6 bases; unmatched bases: 9. Per germline, CDR1 MGHDK and CDR2 SYGVNS. The CDR3 has 13 residues. The CDR3 DNA sequence: TGTGCCACCTATGGGACAGGGTCGAATGGCTACACCTTC. This encodes CATYGTGSNGYTF.

The chain carries TRBV12-3 or TRBV12-4 and TRBJ1-1; 11 nucleotides align to TRBD1. This CDR3 is 19 amino acids long. Unmatched junction bases numbered 12, after V lost 3 bases and J lost 0 bases. The CDR3 region has the DNA TGTGCCAGCAGTTTCTGGGACAGGGGGTTTACAGCTATGAACACTGAAGCTTTCTTT. Its protein is CASSFWDRGFTAMNTEAFF.

This clonotype was detected ten times or more. The chain combines TRBV24-1 with TRBJ1-2; 8 nucleotides match TRBD1. Germline V lookup: CDR1 KGHDR, CDR2 SFDVKD. The V and J ends lost 9 bases and 6 bases, in that order; junction bases with no gene match: 8. CDR3 length: 13 residues. The CDR3 DNA follows: TGTGCCACCTTGGACAGGGATAGGAATGGCTACACCTTC. The encoded protein is CATLDRDRNGYTF.

This sequence joins TRBV19 and TRBJ2-2; possibly TRBD1 for D (6 bases). Trimming left V 10 bases short and J 5 bases short, with 26 bases between. Per the germline V gene, CDR1 is LNHDA and CDR2 is SQIVND (reference sequence). The CDR3 covers 17 residues. The CDR3 nucleotides read TGTGCCACCGGTCGAACCCGATCAGGGGAAGGAACCGGGGAGCTGTTTTTT. Translated, it gives CATGRTRSGEGTGELFF.

This clonotype occurred many times. The chain carries TRBV20-1 and TRBJ2-7, with 9 bases fitting TRBD2. In germline, CDR1 is DFQATT, CDR2 SNEGSKA (reference sequence). This CDR3 comprises 14 residues. J gave up 5 bases and V 6 bases, and 11 bases lay outside the gene matches. The CDR3 sequence: CSAKGLAGLDEQYF. The DNA for the CDR3 is TGCAGTGCCAAGGGGCTAGCGGGATTGGACGAGCAGTACTTC.

The chain carries TRBV7-2 and TRBJ1-2; TRBD1 matches 10 bases. Germline CDR1 reads SGHTA; CDR2 reads FQGNSA. V trimming: 0 bases; J trimming: 7 bases; junction bases outside the gene matches: 11. The CDR3 is 17 amino acids. CDR3 in DNA: TGTGCCAGCAGCTTAGCCTCCTGGACAGGGGGATTGGTTGGCTACACCTTC. It translates to CASSLASWTGGLVGYTF. The full variable domain, completed using reference TRBV7-2 and TRBJ1-2, is GAGVSQSPSNKVTEKGKDVELRCDPISGHTALYWYRQSLGQGLEFLIYFQGNSAPDKSGLPSDRFSAERTGGSVSTLTIQRTQQEDSAVYLCASSLASWTGGLVGYTFGSGTRLTVV.

This clonotype was counted at least ten times. V and J are TRBV6-1 and TRBJ1-2, with no clear D. V was pared by 0 bases and J by 4 bases, with 12 bases between. The CDR3 consists of 15 residues. Germline CDR1 reads MNHNS; CDR2 reads SASEGT. In DNA form, the CDR3 reads TGTGCCAGCAGTGAAGCGAACACTTCTGGCTATGGCTACACCTTC. It encodes CASSEANTSGYGYTF.

The CDR3 nucleotides are TGTGCCAGCAGGGCGGCGGCAACCTATGGCTACACCTTC. Protein: CASRAAATYGYTF. This chain uses TRBV6-1 with TRBJ1-2; D is uncertain. The V end was cut by 6 bases, the J end by 4 bases, with 12 bases between. The CDR3 totals 13 residues. Germline V gives CDR1 MNHNS, CDR2 SASEGT.

This clonotype was counted many times. The genes are TRBV2 and TRBJ2-7; 7 bases are shared with TRBD2. The trim removed 6 bases at V and 8 bases at J, leaving 1 base unmatched. Germline-derived CDR1 and CDR2 are SNHLY and FYNNEI. The CDR3 length is 10 residues. The CDR3 DNA reads TGTGCCAGCAGGGGGGGGAAGCAGTACTTC. It encodes CASRGGKQYF. Supplemented by reference TRBV2 and TRBJ2-7, the full variable domain reads EPEVTQTPSHQVTQMGQEVILRCVPISNHLYFYWYRQILGQKVEFLVSFYNNEISEKSEIFDDQFSVERPDGSNFTLKIRSTKLEDSAMYFCASRGGKQYFGPGTRLTVT.

This clonotype has a count of ten or more. Relative to the germline gene, one junction end is altered; a read error may explain this. The chain joins TRBV12-3 or TRBV12-4 to TRBJ2-7; 12 positions agree with TRBD1. CDR3 length: 15 residues. Here the CDR3 reads CASSLMGQGAYGQYF. As DNA, the CDR3 is TGTGCCAGCAGTTTAATGGGACAGGGGGCCTACGGGCAGTACTTC.

This clonotype was counted many times. This sequence joins TRBV2 and TRBJ2-5; D is perhaps TRBD1 (6 bases). The length of the CDR3 is 14 residues. CDR1 is SNHLY and CDR2 is FYNNEI in the germline V gene. V was clipped by 1 base and J by 3 bases, with 9 bases between them. CDR3 amino acids: CASSEVDRKETQYF. The CDR3 region has the DNA TGTGCCAGCAGTGAAGTGGACAGAAAAGAGACCCAGTACTTC.

In this sample, this clonotype turned up many times. The chain has TRBV12-3 or TRBV12-4 and TRBJ1-2; D possibly corresponds to TRBD1 (5 bases). Trimming removed 7 bases at V and 4 bases at J, with 19 bases between. The length of the CDR3 is 15 residues. The CDR3, as DNA: TGTGCCAGCACCCTGGGGCGGGGTCTGAGCTATGGCTACACCTTC. Residues: CASTLGRGLSYGYTF.